Shown below are 16 T cell receptor beta chains from a single sample sequenced in a study of cytomegalovirus exposure and HLA in healthy donors. 13 Jbeta primers and 60 Vbeta primers were used for the PCR. Here immunoSEQ multiplex PCR was the method, and the copy in TCRdb shows in-frame clones only, minus some. This table holds under 200,000 clones, 70% to 80% found once. Input material: PBMCs. Receptor source: a female donor in good health and CMV-seronegative.

This clone turned up a few times. This chain links TRBV15 with TRBJ1-5, with D unresolved. This CDR3 has 13 residues. V lost 0 bases and J lost 10, with 10 bases in between. From germline, CDR1 is LNHNV and CDR2 YYDKDF (reference sequence). The CDR3 spells CATSRDRGGPQHF. For the CDR3, the DNA is TGTGCCACCAGCAGAGATCGGGGAGGTCCCCAGCATTTT.

This clone was seen more than once but under ten times. The chain links TRBV5-1 to TRBJ2-1; D may be TRBD2 (10 bases). The CDR3 covers 17 residues. Between the trimmed V and J ends, which lost 5 bases and 4 bases, there was a span of 22 bases. Germline CDR1 SGHRS, CDR2 YFSETQ. The CDR3 loop is CASSGTGRLAGYNEQFF. Written as DNA, the CDR3 is TGCGCCAGCAGTGGGACAGGGCGACTAGCGGGTTACAATGAGCAGTTCTTC.

CDR3 nucleotides: TGTGCCAGCAGTGATCCCCCCACTCCTTTCTACTTC. Amino acid sequence: CASSDPPTPFYF. The rearrangement links TRBV2 to TRBJ2-7; no definite D call. From germline, CDR1 is SNHLY and CDR2 FYNNEI. The ends were cut back, 3 bases at V and 13 bases at J, with 16 bases in the middle. There are 12 residues in the CDR3.

The table lists this clone with a few counts. V is TRBV28 and J is TRBJ1-5; D is perhaps TRBD1 (5 bases). The CDR3 is 15 residues long. Germline CDR1 MDHEN, CDR2 SYDVKM. The V gene lost 6 bases and the J gene lost 0 bases, with 12 bases spanning the gap. This CDR3 reads CASRRGRDSNQPQHF. CDR3 DNA: TGTGCCAGCAGACGGGGGAGAGATAGCAATCAGCCCCAGCATTTT.

V and J are TRBV30 and TRBJ2-5; 10 bases agree with TRBD2. The closer fit of TRBJ2-7 to the DNA end suggests the J call may be wrong. This CDR3 is built from 15 residues. In germline, CDR1 is GTSNPN, CDR2 SVGIG (reference sequence). The CDR3 DNA follows: TGTGCCTGGAGACTCACTAGCGGGGCTTCCTACGAGCAGTACTTC. Translated: CAWRLTSGASYEQYF.

The J gene is TRBJ1-5, the V gene TRBV4-1; 8 nucleotides match TRBD1. V was clipped by 1 base and J by 4 bases; unmatched bases: 9. Germline CDR1 is MGHRA and CDR2 is YSYEKL. The CDR3 is 17 residues long. CDR3 nucleotide sequence: TGCGCCAGCAGCCAAGGGGGTGCGGGACAGGTAAATCAGCCCCAGCATTTT. This codes for CASSQGGAGQVNQPQHF.

This chain uses TRBV27 with TRBJ2-6, with D maybe TRBD2 (7 bases). Per germline, CDR1 MNHEY and CDR2 SMNVEV (reference sequence). The CDR3 covers 18 residues. V was trimmed by 3 bases and J by 2 bases, leaving 17 bases between them. The CDR3 here is CASSFRRGGVTGANVLTF. CDR3 sequence (DNA): TGTGCCAGCAGTTTCAGGAGGGGGGGGGTTACTGGGGCCAACGTCCTGACTTTC.

The chain recombines TRBV19 with TRBJ1-1; D is perhaps TRBD1 (5 bases). This CDR3 has 13 amino acids. The germline V gene encodes CDR1 LNHDA and CDR2 SQIVND (reference sequence). Trimming shortened V by 7 bases and J by 3 bases, and 12 bases separated the two germline ends. CDR3 region: CASIETDYTEAFF. CDR3 sequence (DNA): TGTGCCAGTATTGAGACAGACTACACTGAAGCTTTCTTT. Drawing the rest from reference TRBV19 and TRBJ1-1, the complete variable domain is DGGITQSPKYLFRKEGQNVTLSCEQNLNHDAMYWYRQDPGQGLRLIYYSQIVNDFQKGDIAEGYSVSREKKESFPLTVTSAQKNPTAFYLCASIETDYTEAFFGQGTRLTVV.

This sequence joins TRBV6-6 and TRBJ1-1; possible D gene TRBD1, 6 bases. V lost 6 bases to trimming and J lost 1 base, with 18 bases between them. The CDR3 totals 16 residues. In germline, CDR1 is MNHNY, CDR2 SVGAGI (reference sequence). CDR3 in amino acids: CASRVGTPLSNTEAFF. CDR3 coding DNA: TGTGCCAGCAGGGTAGGGACACCATTATCGAACACTGAAGCTTTCTTT.

The rearrangement joins TRBV20-1 to TRBJ2-7; D not resolved. Per the germline V gene, CDR1 is DFQATT and CDR2 is SNEGSKA (reference sequence). Trimming took 1 base from V and 6 from J, leaving 7 bases between them. The length of the CDR3 is 11 residues. The CDR3 loop reads CSARVEREQYF. CDR3 nucleotides: TGCAGTGCTAGAGTAGAGCGCGAGCAGTACTTC.

The chain joins TRBV9 to TRBJ2-3, with TRBD1 matching over 9 bases. Per germline, CDR1 SGDLS and CDR2 YYNGEE. There are 16 residues in the CDR3. Trimming removed 4 bases from V and 2 bases from J; junction bases left unmatched: 8. For the CDR3, the DNA is TGTGCCAGCAGCCCGGGACAGGGCCCGAACACAGATACGCAGTATTTT. Encoded protein: CASSPGQGPNTDTQYF.

The gene calls are TRBV7-2 and TRBJ1-2; 7 positions agree with TRBD1. The J segment lost 7 bases and the V segment lost 6 bases, leaving 11 bases of the junction unmatched. The germline gives CDR1 SGHTA, CDR2 FQGNSA. The CDR3 is 14 residues long. The CDR3 DNA reads TGTGCCAGCAGGGCTCCCCGAGACAGGGTTGGCTACACCTTC. Translation: CASRAPRDRVGYTF.

The J gene is TRBJ1-4, the V gene TRBV19, with D possibly TRBD1 on 5 matching bases. Germline assignment: CDR1 LNHDA and CDR2 SQIVND (reference sequence). With 10 bases removed from V and 8 bases from J, the gap between germline ends came to 29 bases. The CDR3 loop spans 17 amino acids. CDR3: CATNSANGRHRKEKLFF. The CDR3 DNA reads as TGTGCCACCAACTCAGCTAACGGACGTCACAGGAAGGAAAAACTGTTTTTT.

The count of this clone is one. This chain connects TRBV7-2 to TRBJ2-7; D may be TRBD2 (6 bases). In germline, CDR1 is SGHTA, CDR2 FQGNSA. CDR3 size: 13 residues. V was cut by 8 bases and J by 0 bases, with 11 bases left in between. CDR3 sequence reads: CASQGGNSYEQYF. CDR3 coding DNA: TGTGCCAGCCAGGGCGGGAACTCCTACGAGCAGTACTTC.

V is TRBV5-1 and J is TRBJ2-5, with D possibly matching TRBD1 (6 bases). CDR3 size: 13 residues. Germline CDR1 and CDR2: SGHRS and YFSETQ. V lost 5 bases to trimming and J lost 10 bases, with 18 bases between them. CDR3 sequence reads: CASRPRVQGSQYF. The CDR3 coding sequence is TGCGCCAGCAGGCCTAGGGTTCAGGGGAGCCAGTACTTC.

The rearrangement uses TRBV20-1 and TRBJ1-1; D is ambiguous. This CDR3 is built from 11 residues. Deletions cut 1 base from V and 7 bases from J, with 7 bases between. Germline values: CDR1 DFQATT, CDR2 SNEGSKA (reference sequence). CDR3 DNA: TGCAGTGCTAGAGCGCGGGTTGAAGCTTTCTTT. Amino acids: CSARARVEAFF.